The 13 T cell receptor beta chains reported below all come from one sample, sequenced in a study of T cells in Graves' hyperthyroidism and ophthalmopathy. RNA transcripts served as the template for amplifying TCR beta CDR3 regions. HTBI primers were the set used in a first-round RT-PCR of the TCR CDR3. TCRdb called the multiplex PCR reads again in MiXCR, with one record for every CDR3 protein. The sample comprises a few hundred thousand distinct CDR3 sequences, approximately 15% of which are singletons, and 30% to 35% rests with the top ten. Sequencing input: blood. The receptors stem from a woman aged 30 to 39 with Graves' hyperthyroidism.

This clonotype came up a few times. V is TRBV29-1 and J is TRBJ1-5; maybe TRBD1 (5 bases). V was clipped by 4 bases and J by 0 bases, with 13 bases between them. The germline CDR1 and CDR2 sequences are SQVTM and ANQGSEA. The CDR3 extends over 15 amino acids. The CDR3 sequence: CSVGFGTDSNQPQHF. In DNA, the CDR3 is TGCAGCGTTGGATTCGGGACGGATAGCAATCAGCCCCAGCATTTT.

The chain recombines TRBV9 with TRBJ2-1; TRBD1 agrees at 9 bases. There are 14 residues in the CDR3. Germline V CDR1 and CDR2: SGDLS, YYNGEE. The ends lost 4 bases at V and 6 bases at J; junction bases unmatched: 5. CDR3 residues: CASSKDRGSNEQFF. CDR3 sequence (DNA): TGTGCCAGCAGCAAAGACAGGGGGAGCAATGAGCAGTTCTTC.

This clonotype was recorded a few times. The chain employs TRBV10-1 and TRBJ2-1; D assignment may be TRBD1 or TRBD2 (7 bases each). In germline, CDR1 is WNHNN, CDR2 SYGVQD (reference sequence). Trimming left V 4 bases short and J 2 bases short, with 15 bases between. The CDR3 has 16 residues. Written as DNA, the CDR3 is TGCGCCAGCAGTGCCTCAGGGGGGGGCCCCTACAATGAGCAGTTCTTC. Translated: CASSASGGGPYNEQFF.

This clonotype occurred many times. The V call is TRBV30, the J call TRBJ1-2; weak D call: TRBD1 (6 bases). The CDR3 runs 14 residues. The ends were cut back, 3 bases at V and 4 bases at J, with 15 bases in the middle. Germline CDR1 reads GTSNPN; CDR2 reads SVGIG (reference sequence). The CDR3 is CAWRANDRSYGYTF. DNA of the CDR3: TGTGCCTGGAGGGCCAACGACAGGTCCTATGGCTACACCTTC.

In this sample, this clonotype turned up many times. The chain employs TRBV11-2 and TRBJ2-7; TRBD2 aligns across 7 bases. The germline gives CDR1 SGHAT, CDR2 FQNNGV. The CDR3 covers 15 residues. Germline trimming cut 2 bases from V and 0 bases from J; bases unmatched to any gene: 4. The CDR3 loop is CASSLFGTNSYEQYF. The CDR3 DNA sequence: TGTGCCAGCAGCTTATTTGGGACTAACTCCTACGAGCAGTACTTC.

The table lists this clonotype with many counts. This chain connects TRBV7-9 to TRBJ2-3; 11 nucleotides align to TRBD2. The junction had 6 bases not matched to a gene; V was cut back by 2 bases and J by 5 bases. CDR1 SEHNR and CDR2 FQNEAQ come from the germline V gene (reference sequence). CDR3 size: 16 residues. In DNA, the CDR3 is TGTGCCAGCAGCTTACACCTAGCGGGAGGCAAAGATACGCAGTATTTT. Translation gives CASSLHLAGGKDTQYF.

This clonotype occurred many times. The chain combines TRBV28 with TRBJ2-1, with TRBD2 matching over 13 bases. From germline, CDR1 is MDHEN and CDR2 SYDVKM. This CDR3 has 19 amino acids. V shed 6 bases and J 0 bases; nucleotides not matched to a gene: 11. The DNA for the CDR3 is TGTGCCAGCAGCCCGAGACAAAGACTAGCGGGAGGCTCCTACAATGAGCAGTTCTTC. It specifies CASSPRQRLAGGSYNEQFF.

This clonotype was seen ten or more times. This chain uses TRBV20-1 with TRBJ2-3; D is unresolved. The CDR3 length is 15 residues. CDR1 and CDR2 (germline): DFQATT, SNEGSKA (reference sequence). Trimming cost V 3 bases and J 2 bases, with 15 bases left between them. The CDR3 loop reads CSASEAQSFTDTQYF. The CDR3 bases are TGCAGTGCTAGTGAGGCCCAGTCCTTCACAGATACGCAGTATTTT.

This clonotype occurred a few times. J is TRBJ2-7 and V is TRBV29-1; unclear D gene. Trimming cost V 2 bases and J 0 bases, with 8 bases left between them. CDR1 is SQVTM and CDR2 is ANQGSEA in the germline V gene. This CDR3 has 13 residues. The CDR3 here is CSVETVSSYEQYF. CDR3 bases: TGCAGCGTTGAAACAGTTAGCTCCTACGAGCAGTACTTC.

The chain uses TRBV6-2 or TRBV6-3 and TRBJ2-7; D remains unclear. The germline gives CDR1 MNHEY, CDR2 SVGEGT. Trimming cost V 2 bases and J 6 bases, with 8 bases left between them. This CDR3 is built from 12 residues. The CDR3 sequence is CASSYIGFEQYF. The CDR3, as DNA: TGTGCCAGCAGTTACATAGGTTTCGAGCAGTACTTC.

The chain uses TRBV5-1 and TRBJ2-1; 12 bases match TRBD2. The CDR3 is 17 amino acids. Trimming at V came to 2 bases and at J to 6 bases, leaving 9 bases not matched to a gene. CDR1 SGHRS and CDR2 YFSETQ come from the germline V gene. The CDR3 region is CASSFGQGLAGGNEQFF. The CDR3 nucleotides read TGCGCCAGCAGCTTTGGACAGGGACTAGCGGGCGGCAATGAGCAGTTCTTC.

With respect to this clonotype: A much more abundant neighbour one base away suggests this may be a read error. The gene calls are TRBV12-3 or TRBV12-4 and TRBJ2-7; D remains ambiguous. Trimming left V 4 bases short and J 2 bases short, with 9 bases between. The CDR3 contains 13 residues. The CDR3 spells CASSYGSPYEQYF. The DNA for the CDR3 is TGTGCCAGCAGTTACGGCAGCCCCTACGAGCAGTACTTC.

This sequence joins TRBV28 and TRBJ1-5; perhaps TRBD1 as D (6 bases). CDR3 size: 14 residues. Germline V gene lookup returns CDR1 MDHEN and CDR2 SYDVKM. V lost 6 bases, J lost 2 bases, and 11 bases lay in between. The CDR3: CASSTGSGNQPQHF. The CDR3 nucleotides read TGTGCCAGCAGCACAGGGTCGGGCAATCAGCCCCAGCATTTT.